This entry features one T cell receptor (beta chain) sequence. The sample comes from a study of blood T cell repertoires in COVID-19. Study information: Resolution of symptoms, clearance, or two negative PCRs was present in recovered Cohort 3 donors. Nucleic acid was either cDNA or gDNA, and it came from T cells, B-cell-depleted T cells, or PBMCs.

V shed 5 bases and J shed 0 bases, with 11 bases lying between them. Germline CDR1 is SGHTA and CDR2 is FQGTGA. The CDR3 runs 15 residues. Method: immunoSEQ multiplex PCR; TCRdb's copy keeps in-frame clones and lacks some. The sample carries 330,000 or so clones, around 87% recorded once. Participants spanned ages about 18 to 100 years and resided in 20 to 25 US areas. The sequence derives from a man aged 40-55 years in a cohort exposed to, infected with or recovered from COVID-19 (not recorded which). V usage is TRBV7-3 and J usage is TRBJ1-3; tentatively, D is TRBD1 (6 bases). Sequenced material: PBMCs or T cells enriched from blood (not recorded which). The CDR3 loop reads CASSLTGSSGNTIYF. The CDR3 nucleotides are TGTGCCAGCAGCCTGACAGGTTCCTCTGGAAACACCATATATTTT. Full variable domain (remainder filled in from reference TRBV7-3 and TRBJ1-3): GAGVSQTPSNKVTEKGKYVELRCDPISGHTALYWYRQSLGQGPEFLIYFQGTGAADDSGLPNDRFFAVRPEGSVSTLKIQRTERGDSAVYLCASSLTGSSGNTIYFGEGSWLTVV.